Below, 13 T cell receptor beta chains from the same sample are listed, as sequenced in a study of blood T cell repertoires in COVID-19. TCRdb keeps only in-frame clones here, not all; method: immunoSEQ multiplex PCR. The sample consists of under 75,000 clones, roughly 88% of them appearing once. Sequencing was performed on peripheral blood. The receptors were gathered from a human donor in a cohort sampled during active COVID-19.

V gene TRBV7-8 combines with J gene TRBJ1-1, with D perhaps matching TRBD1 (5 bases). The CDR3 spans 17 residues. Germline CDR1 reads SGHVS; CDR2 reads FQNEAQ. V was clipped by 1 base and J by 2 bases, with 17 bases between them. In nucleotides, the CDR3 is TGTGCCAGCAGCTTAGAAGGCAGCCGAGGGACTAACACTGAAGCTTTCTTT. It is translated as CASSLEGSRGTNTEAFF.

V is TRBV6-5 and J is TRBJ2-1; maybe TRBD2 (5 bases). V lost 5 bases to trimming and J lost 2 bases, with 13 bases between them. The length of the CDR3 is 15 residues. The V gene's germline CDR1 is MNHEY and CDR2 SVGAGI. The CDR3 is CASSPTTGTYNEQFF. The CDR3 DNA reads as TGTGCCAGCAGTCCGACTACCGGGACCTACAATGAGCAGTTCTTC.

V gene TRBV27 combines with J gene TRBJ1-6; possibly TRBD1 for D (5 bases). The CDR3 is 17 amino acids. Trimming cost V 2 bases and J 13 bases, with 24 bases left between them. In germline, CDR1 is MNHEY, CDR2 SMNVEV (reference sequence). The CDR3 bases are TGTGCCAGCAGTTTAAAAGGGGCTTGGACCCCAGATTGGCCCCTCCACTTT. Its translation is CASSLKGAWTPDWPLHF.

The gene calls are TRBV28 and TRBJ1-2; 10 nucleotides agree with TRBD1. The V gene's germline CDR1 is MDHEN and CDR2 SYDVKM. CDR3 length: 16 amino acids. The V gene end was trimmed by 7 bases and the J gene end by 2 bases; junction bases not matched to a gene: 10. Here the CDR3 reads CASTPDRGDRNYGYTF. The CDR3 DNA reads TGTGCCAGCACCCCGGACAGGGGGGATCGGAACTATGGCTACACCTTC.

V is TRBV28 and J is TRBJ1-6; a possible D gene is TRBD1 (5 bases). The CDR3 totals 14 residues. Germline V gene data show CDR1 as MDHEN and CDR2 as SYDVKM. Trimming removed 4 bases from V and 5 bases from J, with 9 bases in between. The CDR3 sequence: CASSSTENNSPLHF. The CDR3 DNA sequence: TGTGCCAGCAGTTCGACAGAAAATAATTCACCCCTCCACTTT.

The chain carries TRBV29-1 and TRBJ1-6; D perhaps matches TRBD1 (6 bases). The CDR3 length is 15 residues. The germline V gene encodes CDR1 SQVTM and CDR2 ANQGSEA. V lost 6 bases, J lost 0 bases, and 12 bases lay in between. DNA for the CDR3: TGCAGCGTGCGACAGGCCGGCTCCTATAATTCACCCCTCCACTTT. Its translation: CSVRQAGSYNSPLHF.

The V and J genes are TRBV20-1 and TRBJ2-7, with 7 positions matching TRBD2. The CDR3 has 13 amino acids. Unmatched junction bases numbered 5, after V lost 3 bases and J lost 3 bases. CDR1 and CDR2 (germline): DFQATT, SNEGSKA (reference sequence). DNA of the CDR3: TGCAGTGCTAGTGCTAGCGGCTACTACGAGCAGTACTTC. Translating it yields CSASASGYYEQYF.

The V and J genes are TRBV27 and TRBJ2-4, with D possibly TRBD2 on 5 matching bases. CDR3 length: 12 residues. The germline V and J ends were trimmed by 5 bases and 7 bases, with 9 bases remaining between them. Per germline, CDR1 MNHEY and CDR2 SMNVEV (reference sequence). In DNA form, the CDR3 reads TGTGCCAGCAGTCCCCCGGGGAACATTCAGTACTTC. Amino acid sequence: CASSPPGNIQYF.

The rearrangement links TRBV9 to TRBJ2-3, with TRBD1 identical over 8 bases. The ends lost 2 bases at V and 2 bases at J; junction bases unmatched: 1. This CDR3 is built from 14 residues. CDR1 is SGDLS and CDR2 is YYNGEE in the germline V gene. CDR3 coding DNA: TGTGCCAGCAGCGTGACAGGGGACACAGATACGCAGTATTTT. This gives the protein CASSVTGDTDTQYF.

The V call is TRBV19, the J call TRBJ2-7; D ambiguous. Germline V lookup: CDR1 LNHDA, CDR2 SQIVND (reference sequence). Trimming took off 2 bases at V and 5 bases at J, with 7 bases between the two ends. CDR3 length: 12 amino acids. The CDR3 coding sequence is TGTGCCAGTAGTATAAGTACAAACGAGCAGTACTTC. Its protein is CASSISTNEQYF.

The rearrangement joins TRBV5-1 to TRBJ1-6; possible D gene TRBD1, 5 bases. V lost 6 bases to trimming and J lost 7 bases, with 17 bases between them. This CDR3 contains 15 residues. Germline V gene sequence: CDR1 SGHRS, CDR2 YFSETQ. The CDR3 loop is CASTSAGDSNSPLHF. DNA of the CDR3: TGCGCCAGCACGTCCGCCGGGGACTCAAATTCACCCCTCCACTTT.

The CDR3 protein is CSATGGGYTF. The CDR3 nucleotides read TGCAGTGCTACCGGGGGTGGCTACACCTTC. The rearrangement uses TRBV20-1 and TRBJ1-2; a possible D gene is TRBD1 (5 bases). This CDR3 comprises 10 residues. Trimming removed 4 bases at V and 7 bases at J, with 7 bases between. Germline CDR1 DFQATT, CDR2 SNEGSKA (reference sequence).

The rearrangement links TRBV2 to TRBJ1-6, with D perhaps matching TRBD1 (6 bases). Germline V gene lookup returns CDR1 SNHLY and CDR2 FYNNEI. This CDR3 contains 15 residues. The germline V and J ends were trimmed by 3 bases and 5 bases, with 11 bases remaining between them. The DNA for the CDR3 is TGTGCCAGCAGTGATCTCAGGACAGATAATTCACCCCTCCACTTT. Its translation is CASSDLRTDNSPLHF.